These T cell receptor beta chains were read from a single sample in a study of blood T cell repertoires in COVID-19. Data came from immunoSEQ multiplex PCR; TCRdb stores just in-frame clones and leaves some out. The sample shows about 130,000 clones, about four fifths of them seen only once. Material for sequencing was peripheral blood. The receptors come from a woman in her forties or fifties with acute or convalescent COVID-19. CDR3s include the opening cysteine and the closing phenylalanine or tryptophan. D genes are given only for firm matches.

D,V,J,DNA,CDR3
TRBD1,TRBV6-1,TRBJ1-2,TGTGCCAGCAGTGAATGGACAGGGGGAGGCTACACCTTC,CASSEWTGGGYTF
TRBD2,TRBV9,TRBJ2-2,TGTGCCAGCAGCGTAGCTAGTATGTTAGCGGGGGGCCGGGCCGGGGAGCTGTTTTTT,CASSVASMLAGGRAGELFF
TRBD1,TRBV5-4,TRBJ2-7,TGTGCCAGCAGCCCCCAGCAGGGGGCCTACGAGCAGTACTTC,CASSPQQGAYEQYF
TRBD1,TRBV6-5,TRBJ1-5,TGTGCCACCACCCCGACAGGGAATCAGCCCCAGCATTTT,CATTPTGNQPQHF
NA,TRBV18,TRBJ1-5,TGTGCCAGCTCACCTACAGGCTTGGGGCAGCCCCAGCATTTT,CASSPTGLGQPQHF
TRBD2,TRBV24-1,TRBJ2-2,TGTGCCACCAGTGAAACATTGGGACTAGCAGGCGGGGAGCTGTTTTTT,CATSETLGLAGGELFF
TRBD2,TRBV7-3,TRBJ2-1,TGTGCCAGCAGCCTCGGGACTAGCGGGGGCAATGAGCAGTTCTTC,CASSLGTSGGNEQFF
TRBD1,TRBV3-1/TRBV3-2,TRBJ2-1,TGTGCCAGCAGCCAAGGACAGGGTTCCTACAATGAGCAGTTCTTC,CASSQGQGSYNEQFF
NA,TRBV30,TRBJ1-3,TGTGCCTGGAGCCCCCCCAGTACTGGAAACACCATATATTTT,CAWSPPSTGNTIYF
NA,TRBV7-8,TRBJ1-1,TGTGCCAGCAGCTTCACCGCAGGGAAGAACGCTGAAGCTTTCTTT,CASSFTAGKNAEAFF
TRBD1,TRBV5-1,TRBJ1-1,TGCGCCAGCAGCTGGACCTCAGGGGGGAACACTGAAGCTTTCTTT,CASSWTSGGNTEAFF
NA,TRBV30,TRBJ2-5,TGTGCCTGGAGGGGTTTGAGAGGGCTCGGCGAGACCCAGTACTTC,CAWRGLRGLGETQYF
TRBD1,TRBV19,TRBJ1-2,TGTGCCAGTAGTCCCCAGGGGGCCTATGGCTACACCTTC,CASSPQGAYGYTF